The clone carrying this T cell receptor beta chain was recorded only once. Generated by immunoSEQ multiplex PCR, the TCRdb table keeps only in-frame clones and is missing some. Found here are 150,000 to 200,000 clones, roughly 91% of them singletons; the top ten hold around 0.067%. The source of the sample is a study of shared clonotypes between healthy human individuals. About the research overall: A couple of women and a few men aged 18 to 49 served as donors. Each donor had three CD4 naive, three CD4 memory, two CD8 naive and one CD8 memory plate.

V lost 4 bases and J 6 bases, leaving 16 bases between the germline ends. Germline CDR1 is MGHRA and CDR2 is YSYEKL. This CDR3 region has 15 residues. This sequence was found in a woman in her 30s in good health. V is TRBV4-1 and J is TRBJ2-4; possibly TRBD1 or TRBD2 for D (5 bases each). The material sequenced was naive CD4+ T cells sorted from blood. Indicated subset: CD45RA+ positively selected. This CDR3 reads CASSRTMMGPNIQYF. The DNA for the CDR3 is TGCGCCAGCAGCCGGACGATGATGGGACCAAACATTCAGTACTTC.